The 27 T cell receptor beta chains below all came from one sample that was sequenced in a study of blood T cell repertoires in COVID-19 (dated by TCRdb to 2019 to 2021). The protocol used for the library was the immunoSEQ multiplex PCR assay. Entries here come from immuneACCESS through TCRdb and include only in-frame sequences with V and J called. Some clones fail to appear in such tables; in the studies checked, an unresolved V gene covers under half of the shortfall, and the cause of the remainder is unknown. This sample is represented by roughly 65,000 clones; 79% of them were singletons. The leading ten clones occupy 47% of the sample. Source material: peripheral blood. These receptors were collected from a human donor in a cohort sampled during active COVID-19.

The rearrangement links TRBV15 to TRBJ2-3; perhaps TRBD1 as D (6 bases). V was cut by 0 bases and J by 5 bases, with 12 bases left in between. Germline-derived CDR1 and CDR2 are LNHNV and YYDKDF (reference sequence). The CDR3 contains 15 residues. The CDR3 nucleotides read TGTGCCACCAGCAGAGATAGCACAGGGAAAGATACGCAGTATTTT. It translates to CATSRDSTGKDTQYF.

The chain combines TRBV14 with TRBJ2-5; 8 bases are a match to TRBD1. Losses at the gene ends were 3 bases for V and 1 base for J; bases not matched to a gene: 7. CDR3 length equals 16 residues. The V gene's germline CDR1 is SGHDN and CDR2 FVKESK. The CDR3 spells CASSHRDRLFQETQYF. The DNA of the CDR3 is TGTGCCAGCAGCCATCGGGACAGGTTATTCCAAGAGACCCAGTACTTC.

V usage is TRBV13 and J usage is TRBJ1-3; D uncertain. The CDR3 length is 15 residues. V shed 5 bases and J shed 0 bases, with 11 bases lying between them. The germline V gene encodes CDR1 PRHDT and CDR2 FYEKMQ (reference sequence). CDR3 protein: CASSPTGSSGNTIYF. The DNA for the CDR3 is TGTGCCAGCAGCCCGACGGGGAGCTCTGGAAACACCATATATTTT.

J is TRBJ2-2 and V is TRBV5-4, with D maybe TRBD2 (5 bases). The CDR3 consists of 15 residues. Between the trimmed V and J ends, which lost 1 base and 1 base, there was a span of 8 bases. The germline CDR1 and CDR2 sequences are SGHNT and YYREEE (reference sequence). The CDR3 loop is CASSLYRGNTGELFF. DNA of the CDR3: TGTGCCAGCAGCTTGTATCGGGGGAACACCGGGGAGCTGTTTTTT. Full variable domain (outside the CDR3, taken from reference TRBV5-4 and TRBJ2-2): ETGVTQSPTHLIKTRGQQVTLRCSSQSGHNTVSWYQQALGQGPQFIFQYYREEENGRGNFPPRFSGLQFPNYSSELNVNALELDDSALYLCASSLYRGNTGELFFGEGSRLTVL.

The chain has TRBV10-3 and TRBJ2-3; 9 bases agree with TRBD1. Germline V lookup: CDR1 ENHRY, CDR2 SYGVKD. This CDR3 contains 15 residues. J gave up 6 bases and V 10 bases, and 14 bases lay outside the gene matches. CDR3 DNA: TGTGCCACGGGGGCCGGGGGACAGGGTAAGGATACGCAGTATTTT. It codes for CATGAGGQGKDTQYF.

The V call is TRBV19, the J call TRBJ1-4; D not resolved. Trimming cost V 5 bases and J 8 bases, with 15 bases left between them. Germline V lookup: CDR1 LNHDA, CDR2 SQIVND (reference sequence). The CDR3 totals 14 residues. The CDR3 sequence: CASSLREGREKLFF. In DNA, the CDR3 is TGTGCCAGTAGTCTCCGGGAGGGTCGAGAAAAACTGTTTTTT.

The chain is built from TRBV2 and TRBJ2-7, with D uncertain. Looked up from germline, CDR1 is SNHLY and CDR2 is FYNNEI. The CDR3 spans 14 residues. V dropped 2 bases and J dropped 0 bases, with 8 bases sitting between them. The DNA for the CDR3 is TGTGCCAGCAGTGAACAGGCAAACTCCTACGAGCAGTACTTC. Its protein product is CASSEQANSYEQYF. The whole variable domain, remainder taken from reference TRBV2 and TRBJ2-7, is EPEVTQTPSHQVTQMGQEVILRCVPISNHLYFYWYRQILGQKVEFLVSFYNNEISEKSEIFDDQFSVERPDGSNFTLKIRSTKLEDSAMYFCASSEQANSYEQYFGPGTRLTVT.

This CDR3 reads CASSARPASEQYF. Here the CDR3 DNA reads TGTGCCAGCAGCGCCCGACCAGCTAGCGAGCAGTACTTC. The V gene is TRBV11-2, the J gene TRBJ2-7; D ambiguous. This CDR3 comprises 13 residues. V lost 5 bases and J 6 bases, leaving 14 bases between the germline ends. CDR1 SGHAT and CDR2 FQNNGV come from the germline V gene.

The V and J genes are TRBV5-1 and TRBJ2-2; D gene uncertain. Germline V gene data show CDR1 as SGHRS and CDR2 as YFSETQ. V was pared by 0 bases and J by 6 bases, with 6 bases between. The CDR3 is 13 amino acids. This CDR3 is CASSLAFAGELFF. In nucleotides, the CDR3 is TGCGCCAGCAGCTTGGCCTTCGCCGGGGAGCTGTTTTTT.

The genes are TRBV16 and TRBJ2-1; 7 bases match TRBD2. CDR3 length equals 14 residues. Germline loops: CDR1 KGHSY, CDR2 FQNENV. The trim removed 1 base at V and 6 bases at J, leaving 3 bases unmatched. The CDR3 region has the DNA TGTGCCAGCAGCCAATACGTAGCGGGCAATGAGCAGTTCTTC. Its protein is CASSQYVAGNEQFF.

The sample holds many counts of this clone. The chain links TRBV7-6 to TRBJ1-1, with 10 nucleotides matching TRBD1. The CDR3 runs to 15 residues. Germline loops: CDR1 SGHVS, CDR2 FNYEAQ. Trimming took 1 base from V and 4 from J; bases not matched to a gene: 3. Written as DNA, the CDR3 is TGTGCCAGCAGCTTAGAGGGACAGGGGTCCACTGAAGCTTTCTTT. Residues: CASSLEGQGSTEAFF.

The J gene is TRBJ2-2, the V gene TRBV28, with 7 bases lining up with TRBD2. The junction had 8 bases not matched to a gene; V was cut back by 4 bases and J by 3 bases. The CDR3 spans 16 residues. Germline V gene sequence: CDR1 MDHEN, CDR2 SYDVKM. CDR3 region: CASSSERGGHTGELFF. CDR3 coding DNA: TGTGCCAGCAGTTCCGAACGGGGAGGGCACACCGGGGAGCTGTTTTTT. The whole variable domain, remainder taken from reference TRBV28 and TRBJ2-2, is DVKVTQSSRYLVKRTGEKVFLECVQDMDHENMFWYRQDPGLGLRLIYFSYDVKMKEKGDIPEGYSVSREKKERFSLILESASTNQTSMYLCASSSERGGHTGELFFGEGSRLTVL.

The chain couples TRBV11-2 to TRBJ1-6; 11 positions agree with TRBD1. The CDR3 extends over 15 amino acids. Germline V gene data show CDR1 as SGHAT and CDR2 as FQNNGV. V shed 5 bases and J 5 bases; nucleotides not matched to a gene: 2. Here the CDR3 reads CASSPGQGDNSPLHF. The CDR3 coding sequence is TGTGCCAGCAGCCCGGGACAGGGGGATAATTCACCCCTCCACTTT.

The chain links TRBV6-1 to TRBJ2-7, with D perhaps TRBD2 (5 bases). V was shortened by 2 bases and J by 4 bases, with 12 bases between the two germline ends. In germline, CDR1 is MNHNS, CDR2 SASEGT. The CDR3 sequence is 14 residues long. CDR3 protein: CASSEFRGPYEQYF. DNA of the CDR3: TGTGCCAGCAGTGAATTTCGGGGTCCTTACGAGCAGTACTTC.

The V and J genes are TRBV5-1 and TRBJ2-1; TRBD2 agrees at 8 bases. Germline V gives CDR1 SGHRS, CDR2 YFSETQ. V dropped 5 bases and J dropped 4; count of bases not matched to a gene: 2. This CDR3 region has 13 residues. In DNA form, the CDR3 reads TGCGCCAGCAGTACTAGCGGATACAATGAGCAGTTCTTC. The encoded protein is CASSTSGYNEQFF.

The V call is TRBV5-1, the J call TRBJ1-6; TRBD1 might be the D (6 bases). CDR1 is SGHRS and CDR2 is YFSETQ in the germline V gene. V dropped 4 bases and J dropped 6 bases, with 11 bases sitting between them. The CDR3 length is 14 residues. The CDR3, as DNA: TGCGCCAGCAGCCCGACAGGAGTTAATTCACCCCTCCACTTT. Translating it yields CASSPTGVNSPLHF.

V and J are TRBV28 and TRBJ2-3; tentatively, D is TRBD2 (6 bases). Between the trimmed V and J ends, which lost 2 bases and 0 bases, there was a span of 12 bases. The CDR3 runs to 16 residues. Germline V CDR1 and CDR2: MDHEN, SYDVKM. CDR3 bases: TGTGCCAGCAGTTTACGGGGCGGGACTAGCACAGATACGCAGTATTTT. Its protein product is CASSLRGGTSTDTQYF. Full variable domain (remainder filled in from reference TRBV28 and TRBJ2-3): DVKVTQSSRYLVKRTGEKVFLECVQDMDHENMFWYRQDPGLGLRLIYFSYDVKMKEKGDIPEGYSVSREKKERFSLILESASTNQTSMYLCASSLRGGTSTDTQYFGPGTRLTVL.

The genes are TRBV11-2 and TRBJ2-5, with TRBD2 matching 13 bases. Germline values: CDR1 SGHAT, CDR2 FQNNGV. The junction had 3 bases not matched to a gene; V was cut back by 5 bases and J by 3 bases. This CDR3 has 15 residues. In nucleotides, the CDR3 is TGTGCCAGCAGCCCAGGGACTAGCGGGAAAGAGACCCAGTACTTC. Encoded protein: CASSPGTSGKETQYF.

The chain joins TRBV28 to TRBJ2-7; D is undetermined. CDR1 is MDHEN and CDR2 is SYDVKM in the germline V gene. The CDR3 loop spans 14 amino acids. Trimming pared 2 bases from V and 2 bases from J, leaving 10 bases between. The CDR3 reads CASSLGLMPYEQYF. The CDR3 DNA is TGTGCCAGCAGTTTAGGGCTAATGCCCTACGAGCAGTACTTC.

CDR3 protein: CASSTSNGGGQLSNQPQHF. The CDR3 nucleotides are TGTGCCAGTAGTACCTCCAACGGAGGAGGGCAGCTTAGCAATCAGCCCCAGCATTTT. V is TRBV19 and J is TRBJ1-5; D ambiguous. This CDR3 has 19 amino acids. CDR1 is LNHDA, CDR2 SQIVND, per germline (reference sequence). V was shortened by 4 bases and J by 0 bases, with 22 bases between the two germline ends.

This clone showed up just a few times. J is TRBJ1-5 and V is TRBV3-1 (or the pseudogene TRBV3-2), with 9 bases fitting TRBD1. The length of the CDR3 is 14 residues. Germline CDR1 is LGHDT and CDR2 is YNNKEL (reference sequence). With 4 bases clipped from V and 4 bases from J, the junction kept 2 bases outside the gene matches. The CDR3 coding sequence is TGTGCCAGCAGCCTCGGGACAGGGAATCAGCCCCAGCATTTT. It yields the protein CASSLGTGNQPQHF.

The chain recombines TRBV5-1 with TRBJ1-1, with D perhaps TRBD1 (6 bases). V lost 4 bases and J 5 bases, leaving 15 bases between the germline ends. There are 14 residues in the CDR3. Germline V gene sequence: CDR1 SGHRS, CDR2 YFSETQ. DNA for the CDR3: TGCGCCAGCAGCCCGGAGGGGGGGCGGACTGAAGCTTTCTTT. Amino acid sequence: CASSPEGGRTEAFF.

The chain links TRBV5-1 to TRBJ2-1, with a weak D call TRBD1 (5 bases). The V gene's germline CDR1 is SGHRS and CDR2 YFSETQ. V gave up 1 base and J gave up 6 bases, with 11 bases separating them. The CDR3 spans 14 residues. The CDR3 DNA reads TGCGCCAGCAGCTTGAATCAGGGTCTCAATGAGCAGTTCTTC. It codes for CASSLNQGLNEQFF.

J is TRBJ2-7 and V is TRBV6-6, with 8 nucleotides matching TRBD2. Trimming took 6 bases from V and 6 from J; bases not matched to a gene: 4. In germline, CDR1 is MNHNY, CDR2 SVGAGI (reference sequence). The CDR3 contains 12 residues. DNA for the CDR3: TGTGCCAGCAGACCTACTAGCGGCGAGCAGTACTTC. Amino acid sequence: CASRPTSGEQYF.

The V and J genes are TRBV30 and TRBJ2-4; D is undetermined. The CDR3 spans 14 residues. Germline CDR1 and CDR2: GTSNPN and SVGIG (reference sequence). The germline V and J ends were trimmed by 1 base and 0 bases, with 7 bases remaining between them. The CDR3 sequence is CAWSGLRAKNIQYF. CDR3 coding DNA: TGTGCCTGGAGTGGTCTTAGAGCCAAAAACATTCAGTACTTC.

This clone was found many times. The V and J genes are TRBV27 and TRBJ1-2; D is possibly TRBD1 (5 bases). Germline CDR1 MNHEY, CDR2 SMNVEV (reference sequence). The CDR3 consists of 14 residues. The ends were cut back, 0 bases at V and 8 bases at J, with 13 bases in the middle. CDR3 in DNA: TGTGCCAGCAGTTTATCCGGGGGAAAATTAGGCTACACCTTC. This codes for CASSLSGGKLGYTF.

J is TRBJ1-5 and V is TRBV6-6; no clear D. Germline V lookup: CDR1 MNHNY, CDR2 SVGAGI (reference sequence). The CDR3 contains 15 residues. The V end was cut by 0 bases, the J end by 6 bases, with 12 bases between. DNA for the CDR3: TGTGCCAGCAGTTACTCGACTTCAGTTATTCAGCCCCAGCATTTT. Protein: CASSYSTSVIQPQHF.